The sequence of this T cell receptor (beta chain) was determined in a study of identical twins. General observations from the study: In zero-insertion analyses, partial confounding could arise from invariant MAIT and iNKT cells.

TCRdb ran MiXCR on the 5' RACE reads and lists one entry per CDR3 protein. Among roughly 540,000 distinct CDR3 sequences listed, roughly 21% were seen once. This clonotype was found a few times. Antigen: not known. Per germline, CDR1 MNHNS and CDR2 SASEGT. Germline trimming cut 6 bases from V and 4 bases from J; bases unmatched to any gene: 7. The CDR3 is made up of 15 amino acids. The data also belong to a second study, concerning T cells expressing NK-cell markers. Per that study: What restricted sorting to alpha-beta TCR T cells in several experiments was an anti-gamma-delta TCR antibody. Whether expanded NKG2C+ T cell clones were HCMV specific stayed uncertain.

The V call is TRBV6-1, the J call TRBJ2-7; 12 bases fit TRBD1. The sequencing input was CD4+ T cells sorted from blood. This TCR was sampled from a woman aged 18 to 35 in good health. The CDR3 nucleotides read TGTGCCAGCAGCACAAGGGACAGGGGGCAATACGAGCAGTACTTC. The encoded protein is CASSTRDRGQYEQYF.